The rows below give T cell receptor beta chains drawn from one sample of a study of molecular identifiers for immune sequencing clone quantification. TCRdb called the PCR reads again in MiXCR, with one record for every CDR3 protein. Counted here are about 100,000 distinct CDR3 sequences, roughly 38% occurring once; the ten biggest clones make up around 4%. The material sequenced was naive CD8+ T cells from blood, with Jurkat cell RNA spiked in. The receptors here all came from a human donor in good health. Some libraries in this study had Jurkat cell RNA spiked in. The CDR3 runs from the conserved cysteine through the conserved F or W. The D gene is left open where the match is weak. The size field is filled for only some rows; it gives once, few, many or a size class.

j_gene,abundance,d_gene,len,v_gene,CDR3aa,CDR3nt
TRBJ2-1,.,.,14,TRBV19,CASTDHAETNEQFF,TGTGCCAGTACCGACCATGCAGAAACGAATGAGCAGTTCTTC
TRBJ1-1,few,.,14,TRBV2,CASRLTPQGTEAFF,TGTGCCAGCAGGCTGACCCCCCAGGGCACTGAAGCTTTCTTT
TRBJ2-3,few,TRBD2,17,TRBV2,CASSAGLTSAGTDTQYF,TGTGCCAGCAGTGCGGGACTAACTAGCGCGGGCACAGATACGCAGTATTTT
TRBJ1-1,many,.,14,TRBV28,CASRYRRSNTEAFF,TGTGCCAGCAGGTACAGGCGATCGAACACTGAAGCTTTCTTT
TRBJ2-7,.,.,13,TRBV19,CASSAGTIHEQYF,TGTGCCAGTAGTGCCGGGACAATCCACGAGCAGTACTTC
TRBJ2-7,many,TRBD1,14,TRBV7-9,CASSPGQGMHEQYF,TGTGCCAGCAGCCCCGGACAGGGGATGCACGAGCAGTACTTC
TRBJ2-7,.,.,13,TRBV12-3/TRBV12-4,CASSSSWFYEQYF,TGTGCCAGCAGTTCTAGCTGGTTCTACGAGCAGTACTTC
TRBJ1-1,few,.,14,TRBV5-4,CASSLSGRDTEAFF,TGTGCCAGCAGTCTATCCGGGAGGGACACTGAAGCTTTCTTT
TRBJ2-7,many,.,15,TRBV6-6,CASSYSGGQDYEQYF,TGTGCCAGCAGTTACTCGGGAGGACAGGACTACGAGCAGTACTTC
TRBJ2-1,few,TRBD2,17,TRBV6-2/TRBV6-3,CASSYYFSGNSYNEQFF,TGTGCCAGCAGTTACTACTTCAGCGGGAACTCCTACAATGAGCAGTTCTTC
TRBJ1-3,.,.,14,TRBV7-9,CASSLVTAVNTIYF,TGTGCCAGCAGCTTAGTGACAGCCGTTAACACCATATATTTT
TRBJ2-7,.,TRBD2,14,TRBV6-5,CASSYREGIYEQNF,TGTGCCAGCTCCTATCGGGAGGGGATCTACGAGCAGAACTTC
TRBJ1-4,many,TRBD1,14,TRBV5-1,CASSATGANEKLFF,TGCGCCAGCAGCGCGACAGGGGCAAATGAAAAACTGTTTTTT
TRBJ2-2,many,TRBD2,16,TRBV11-2,CASSLELAGVSGELFF,TGTGCCAGCAGCTTAGAGCTAGCGGGAGTATCCGGGGAGCTGTTTTTT
TRBJ1-4,.,.,15,TRBV7-8,CASSPGPSPYEKLYF,TGTGCCAGCAGCCCAGGACCCTCACCTTATGAAAAACTGTATTTT
TRBJ2-7,.,TRBD2,15,TRBV19,CASSTEAGIFFEQYF,TGTGCCAGTAGTACAGAAGCGGGAATTTTTTTCGAGCAGTACTTC
TRBJ2-1,.,TRBD2,13,TRBV10-3,CAIRESGGGELFF,TGTGCCATCAGAGAGTCGGGGGGAGGGGAGCTGTTCTTC